Below, 10 T cell receptor beta chains from the same sample are listed, as sequenced in a study of blood T cell repertoires in COVID-19. Profiled with immunoSEQ multiplex PCR; TCRdb holds only in-frame clones, not every one. Of 50,000 to 70,000 clones listed, about 81% are singletons. The sequenced sample was peripheral blood. All receptors come from a man in his 70s with active COVID-19.

This clone was detected once. The chain joins TRBV5-5 to TRBJ1-1, with D perhaps matching TRBD1 (6 bases). V lost 2 bases to trimming and J lost 5 bases, with 13 bases between them. The V gene's germline CDR1 is SGHKS and CDR2 YYEKEE (reference sequence). CDR3 length: 14 amino acids. This CDR3 reads CASSLNRDGTEAFF. The CDR3 bases are TGTGCCAGCAGCTTAAACAGGGACGGGACTGAAGCTTTCTTT. The complete variable domain, with remaining parts taken from reference TRBV5-5 and TRBJ1-1, reads DAGVTQSPTHLIKTRGQQVTLRCSPISGHKSVSWYQQVLGQGPQFIFQYYEKEERGRGNFPDRFSARQFPNYSSELNVNALLLGDSALYLCASSLNRDGTEAFFGQGTRLTVV.

The chain combines TRBV5-6 with TRBJ1-1; no clear D gene. Trimming left V 0 bases short and J 3 bases short, with 3 bases between. From germline, CDR1 is SGHDT and CDR2 YYEEEE. This CDR3 spans 12 amino acids. Here the CDR3 reads CASSLVDTEAFF. CDR3 nucleotide sequence: TGTGCCAGCAGCTTGGTAGACACTGAAGCTTTCTTT.

The chain carries TRBV3-1 (or the pseudogene TRBV3-2) and TRBJ2-3; 10 bases fit TRBD2. CDR3 size: 17 residues. V lost 4 bases and J lost 5; bases outside the gene matches: 12. Germline V CDR1 and CDR2: LGHDT, YNNKEL (reference sequence). The CDR3 nucleotides read TGTGCCAGCAGCCCCCCGAGGGCTAGCGGGAGAGGAGATACGCAGTATTTT. It encodes CASSPPRASGRGDTQYF.

The V and J genes are TRBV6-5 and TRBJ1-6; D remains unclear. In germline, CDR1 is MNHEY, CDR2 SVGAGI. This CDR3 is 15 amino acids long. The V end was cut by 0 bases, the J end by 6 bases, with 9 bases between. The CDR3 DNA follows: TGTGCCAGCAGTTACTCGCCACTTCCTAATTCACCCCTCCACTTT. This sequence encodes CASSYSPLPNSPLHF.

The chain carries TRBV6-2 or TRBV6-3 and TRBJ2-3, with unresolved D. Germline V CDR1 and CDR2: MNHEY, SVGEGT. V shed 2 bases and J shed 4 bases, with 10 bases lying between them. The CDR3 length is 14 residues. For the CDR3, the DNA is TGTGCCAGCAGTTACGGGCAGGTGGCAGATACGCAGTATTTT. Protein sequence: CASSYGQVADTQYF.

The CDR3 sequence: CASTRQGVYGYTF. The CDR3 DNA follows: TGTGCCAGCACTCGACAGGGCGTCTATGGCTACACCTTC. The genes are TRBV6-5 and TRBJ1-2, with TRBD1 matching 7 bases. The ends lost 7 bases at V and 4 bases at J; junction bases unmatched: 6. Germline V lookup: CDR1 MNHEY, CDR2 SVGAGI. This CDR3 region has 13 residues.

The chain uses TRBV7-2 and TRBJ2-7, with a weak D call TRBD1 (5 bases). The CDR3 has 14 residues. Trimming left V 5 bases short and J 3 bases short, with 14 bases between. CDR1 and CDR2 from the germline V gene are SGHTA and FQGNSA. The DNA for the CDR3 is TGTGCCAGCAGCGTTTCATCACAGGTCTACGAGCAGTACTTC. Protein: CASSVSSQVYEQYF.

This clone was picked up a small number of times. The chain combines TRBV9 with TRBJ2-4; perhaps TRBD1 as D (7 bases). This CDR3 has 15 amino acids. Trimming took 0 bases from V and 7 from J, leaving 14 bases between them. Germline V gene lookup returns CDR1 SGDLS and CDR2 YYNGEE. Written as DNA, the CDR3 is TGTGCCAGCAGCGTAGGAGGGGGCGCGGGGAACATTCAGTACTTC. Amino acid sequence: CASSVGGGAGNIQYF.

V usage is TRBV11-2 and J usage is TRBJ1-3, with 10 nucleotides matching TRBD1. CDR3 length: 15 amino acids. V shed 4 bases, J shed 4 bases, and the junction held 4 bases outside the gene matches. CDR1 is SGHAT and CDR2 is FQNNGV in the germline V gene. The CDR3 nucleotides are TGTGCCAGCAGCTCGACAGGGGGCTCAGGAAACACCATATATTTT. Translated, it gives CASSSTGGSGNTIYF.

The chain uses TRBV7-2 and TRBJ2-2; D not certain. Germline V gene sequence: CDR1 SGHTA, CDR2 FQGNSA. This CDR3 is 14 amino acids long. V lost 0 bases to trimming and J lost 5 bases, with 7 bases between them. The CDR3 DNA reads as TGTGCCAGCAGCTTAGCAAAGAGAACCGGGGAGCTGTTTTTT. Translating gives CASSLAKRTGELFF.